This T cell receptor beta chain was sequenced during a study of T cell repertoires in cytomegalovirus infection (dated by TCRdb to the late 2010s). For context, the study as a whole: Donor HLA type was relevant to the analysis, as public TCR beta signatures indicated carriage of CMV infection together with the matching HLA type.

The paper's findings and limits, for the study overall: In the ex vivo response, HLA-C-restricted CMV-specific TCR beta clonotypes were dominant, and in two of eight donors the single most frequent clonotype came from this HLA-C-restricted group. Cumulative frequency of public TCR beta family members discriminated carriers of CMV infection plus the relevant HLA type in this cohort and an independent roughly 330-donor cohort.

This clonotype was seen a handful of times. Its antigen is unknown. Base qualities were left out, and no much larger clone turns up one base away. The data were produced on an Illumina HiSeq 1500. TCRdb itself trimmed the public reads at Q25 with fastp, ran MiXCR and retained productive beta chains. Under each unique CDR3 protein, matching rows form one entry showing the most common genes and DNA. In this sample the table shows approximately 490,000 distinct CDR3 sequences, around 10% of which occur a single time. In total, the top ten clones hold roughly 10% of the sample. The germline V end is reduced by 4 bases and the J end by 10 bases; junction bases left unmatched: 8. Spanning cysteine to phenylalanine, the CDR3 consists of 13 amino acids. The read is trimmed to its CDR3 DNA, 39 bases read in frame from base 1. Per the germline V gene, SQVTM is the CDR1 and ANQGSEA is the CDR2.

This receptor was identified in a human donor in good health (CMV status not recorded). Some clones in this sample may be carry-over from other donors' samples. The V gene is TRBV29-1 and the J gene is TRBJ2-1, with 9 bases in between that match TRBD2. The sequencing sample was made of PBMCs. For the CDR3, the sequence is CSVALEREDEQFF. The DNA sequence reads TGCAGCGTTGCTCTTGAGCGGGAGGACGAGCAGTTCTTC.